These 19 T cell receptor beta chains originate from one sample sequenced in a study of Ad26.COV2.S vaccination and SARS-CoV-2 variants. Treatment noted: roughly 18 received Ad26.COV2.S at low or high dose, single or two shots; roughly 5 received placebo; per-sample allocation not given. Collection of samples fell on day 63 after the first vaccine or placebo injection. The repertoire was sequenced with immunoSEQ multiplex PCR; TCRdb's copy has only in-frame clones and lacks some. This sample has about 380,000 clones; under 90% occur once, and the top ten carry around 7%. This material consisted of peripheral blood, taken in a trial of Ad26.COV2.S vaccine versus placebo. The receptors shown here come from a person aged 18-60 years who received the Ad26.COV2.S COVID-19 vaccine or a placebo.

The CDR3 region is CAIRDYSNQPQHF. CDR3 sequence (DNA): TGTGCCATCAGGGATTATAGCAATCAGCCCCAGCATTTT. The chain employs TRBV10-3 and TRBJ1-5, with D uncertain. Germline V gene sequence: CDR1 ENHRY, CDR2 SYGVKD. The CDR3 is 13 residues long. The V end lost 6 bases, the J end lost 0 bases, and 6 bases lay between the germline ends.

The rearrangement links TRBV9 to TRBJ2-2; D is possibly TRBD2 (6 bases). The CDR3 is made up of 16 amino acids. The V end lost 0 bases, the J end lost 0 bases, and 9 bases lay between the germline ends. Germline V CDR1 and CDR2: SGDLS, YYNGEE. The CDR3 DNA is TGTGCCAGCAGCGTAGGTGGCGGGGCGAACACCGGGGAGCTGTTTTTT. This codes for CASSVGGGANTGELFF.

The chain uses TRBV21-1 and TRBJ1-6; the D call in the table, TRBD1, was not verified against the DNA. TRBV21-1 is a listed pseudogene. The CDR3 totals 14 residues. CDR3 DNA: TGTGCCAGCAGCAGCGGGACAGGTACCCCCCCCCTCCACTTT. It specifies CASSSGTGTPPLHF.

V usage is TRBV4-2 and J usage is TRBJ1-3, with D maybe TRBD1 (6 bases). Germline V gives CDR1 LGHNA, CDR2 YNFKEQ. This CDR3 has 16 amino acids. The V gene lost 8 bases and the J gene lost 3 bases, with 20 bases spanning the gap. The CDR3 is CASSSVSQGHGNTIYF. The DNA of the CDR3 is TGTGCCAGCTCGAGTGTATCGCAGGGGCATGGAAACACCATATATTTT.

The gene calls are TRBV6-5 and TRBJ2-7, with 7 positions matching TRBD2. This CDR3 has 15 residues. Germline trimming cut 7 bases from V and 3 bases from J; bases unmatched to any gene: 12. Germline CDR1 MNHEY, CDR2 SVGAGI. This chain's CDR3 is CASTFEGGGLYEQYF. The CDR3 bases are TGTGCCAGCACCTTTGAAGGCGGGGGACTCTACGAGCAGTACTTC.

The chain uses TRBV5-1 and TRBJ2-1; TRBD2 agrees at 9 bases. V lost 5 bases, J lost 8 bases, and 11 bases stayed unmatched. The CDR3 runs to 15 residues. The V gene's germline CDR1 is SGHRS and CDR2 YFSETQ. The CDR3 region is CASSSLGTSSHEQFF. In DNA, the CDR3 is TGCGCCAGCAGTTCTCTCGGGACTAGCTCCCATGAGCAGTTCTTC. The full variable domain, with the rest looked up from reference TRBV5-1 and TRBJ2-1, is KAGVTQTPRYLIKTRGQQVTLSCSPISGHRSVSWYQQTPGQGLQFLFEYFSETQRNKGNFPGRFSGRQFSNSRSEMNVSTLELGDSALYLCASSSLGTSSHEQFFGPGTRLTVL.

The V call is TRBV4-2, the J call TRBJ2-5; D perhaps matches TRBD2 (5 bases). Deletions cut 4 bases from V and 2 bases from J, with 11 bases between. The CDR3 has 14 residues. CDR1 and CDR2 from the germline V gene are LGHNA and YNFKEQ. The CDR3 DNA is TGTGCCAGCAGCCCCCATGAGGGACAAGAGACCCAGTACTTC. Protein sequence: CASSPHEGQETQYF.

This clone was observed a few times. The chain recombines TRBV10-1 with TRBJ1-1; 7 bases agree with TRBD1. CDR3 size: 14 residues. Germline-derived CDR1 and CDR2 are WNHNN and SYGVQD (reference sequence). Unmatched junction bases numbered 3, after V lost 4 bases and J lost 1 base. The CDR3 is CASSAGQQNTEAFF. The CDR3 nucleotides read TGCGCCAGCAGTGCGGGACAGCAGAACACTGAAGCTTTCTTT.

This chain links TRBV4-1 with TRBJ2-1, with 7 bases that match TRBD2. The V gene end was trimmed by 4 bases and the J gene end by 5 bases; junction bases not matched to a gene: 11. The CDR3 sequence is 16 residues long. The V gene's germline CDR1 is MGHRA and CDR2 YSYEKL. CDR3 sequence reads: CASSPMGLRLDNEQFF. In nucleotides, the CDR3 is TGCGCCAGCAGCCCTATGGGACTACGTTTGGACAATGAGCAGTTCTTC.

In nucleotides, the CDR3 is TGTGCCAGCAAGGACAACTATGGCTACACCTTC. It specifies CASKDNYGYTF. The rearrangement links TRBV6-5 to TRBJ1-2; D not certain. Germline V lookup: CDR1 MNHEY, CDR2 SVGAGI. CDR3 size: 11 residues. With 7 bases removed from V and 2 bases from J, the gap between germline ends came to 5 bases.

Only a few counts were recorded for this clone. J is TRBJ1-5 and V is TRBV6-2 or TRBV6-3; the match to TRBD1 covers 7 bases. The CDR3 length is 15 residues. The ends lost 0 bases at V and 3 bases at J; junction bases unmatched: 2. Germline lookup yields CDR1 MNHEY and CDR2 SVGEGT. CDR3 coding DNA: TGTGCCAGCAGTTACTCAGGGGGCTTCAATCAGCCCCAGCATTTT. Translating it yields CASSYSGGFNQPQHF.

The sample holds one count of this clone. This chain connects TRBV4-1 to TRBJ2-3; possible D gene TRBD2, 5 bases. V was clipped by 2 bases and J by 0 bases, with 9 bases between them. Germline V CDR1 and CDR2: MGHRA, YSYEKL. The CDR3 totals 15 residues. The CDR3 here is CASSQFPGSTDTQYF. CDR3 DNA: TGCGCCAGCAGCCAATTCCCGGGAAGCACAGATACGCAGTATTTT.

The chain is built from TRBV5-1 and TRBJ1-2; no clear D gene. V was trimmed by 6 bases and J by 1 base, leaving 13 bases between them. This CDR3 region has 14 residues. CDR1 is SGHRS, CDR2 YFSETQ, per germline. CDR3 in DNA: TGCGCCAGCAAGGATAGCAGCCTTAACTATGGCTACACCTTC. Translation: CASKDSSLNYGYTF. Filled out from reference TRBV5-1 and TRBJ1-2, the complete variable domain reads KAGVTQTPRYLIKTRGQQVTLSCSPISGHRSVSWYQQTPGQGLQFLFEYFSETQRNKGNFPGRFSGRQFSNSRSEMNVSTLELGDSALYLCASKDSSLNYGYTFGSGTRLTVV.

The V and J genes are TRBV7-2 and TRBJ2-7; the D is unclear. CDR3 length: 14 residues. The germline V gene encodes CDR1 SGHTA and CDR2 FQGNSA. With 3 bases removed from V and 0 bases from J, the gap between germline ends came to 9 bases. CDR3 in DNA: TGTGCCAGCAGCTTCCGGACGGGCTCCTACGAGCAGTACTTC. It translates to CASSFRTGSYEQYF.

The chain has TRBV10-1 and TRBJ2-1; D is perhaps TRBD1 or TRBD2 (5 bases each). The germline V gene has CDR1 WNHNN and CDR2 SYGVQD (reference sequence). V dropped 3 bases and J dropped 3 bases, with 12 bases sitting between them. The CDR3 is 15 amino acids. The CDR3 reads CASSDTGRVYNEQFF. DNA for the CDR3: TGCGCCAGCAGTGATACGGGACGGGTCTACAATGAGCAGTTCTTC.

This rearrangement joins TRBV7-9 to TRBJ1-1, with D unclear. This CDR3 has 13 amino acids. V lost 5 bases, J lost 12 bases, and 19 bases lay in between. Germline lookup yields CDR1 SEHNR and CDR2 FQNEAQ (reference sequence). The CDR3 spells CASSPRGGQVTFF. Here the CDR3 DNA reads TGTGCCAGCAGCCCCCGGGGTGGCCAGGTGACTTTCTTT. Full variable domain (outside the CDR3, taken from reference TRBV7-9 and TRBJ1-1): DTGVSQNPRHKITKRGQNVTFRCDPISEHNRLYWYRQTLGQGPEFLTYFQNEAQLEKSRLLSDRFSAERPKGSFSTLEIQRTEQGDSAMYLCASSPRGGQVTFFGQGTRLTVV.

This clone showed up just once. This chain links TRBV6-2 or TRBV6-3 with TRBJ2-1, with D perhaps TRBD2 (5 bases). Trimming removed 4 bases from V and 9 bases from J, with 13 bases in between. This CDR3 contains 13 residues. CDR1 is MNHEY and CDR2 is SVGEGT in the germline V gene. This CDR3 reads CASSSGWVSEQFF. The DNA of the CDR3 is TGTGCCAGCAGTTCGGGGTGGGTGTCTGAGCAGTTCTTC.

This clone has only one observation. The V gene is TRBV5-6, the J gene TRBJ2-5; TRBD2 might be the D (5 bases). Germline V gives CDR1 SGHDT, CDR2 YYEEEE. CDR3 length: 14 amino acids. V was trimmed by 0 bases and J by 5 bases, leaving 11 bases between them. The chain's CDR3 is CASSLGGLMETQYF. CDR3 bases: TGTGCCAGCAGCTTGGGAGGGCTGATGGAGACCCAGTACTTC.

The V gene is TRBV5-1, the J gene TRBJ1-3; no firm D call. Trimming stripped 4 bases from V and 0 bases from J, with 11 bases between. The CDR3 sequence is 15 residues long. In germline, CDR1 is SGHRS, CDR2 YFSETQ. The CDR3: CASSGRADSGNTIYF. DNA for the CDR3: TGCGCCAGCAGCGGGAGGGCGGACTCTGGAAACACCATATATTTT.